This TCR beta chain derives from a study of blood T cell repertoires in COVID-19. Overall study: Collection of acute and convalescent COVID-19 samples took place in the United States, Italy and Spain. PBMCs, B-cell-depleted T cells, or T cells provided the cDNA or gDNA that made up the material.

Authors' analysis steps: Amplified reference gene primers provided the basis for estimating nucleated cell counts. Produced via immunoSEQ multiplex PCR; TCRdb's table is partial and in-frame only. V and J calls and clone size are given by that table; D and trimming were obtained from the DNA. The sample records about 120,000 clones, 79% being singletons. The sample taken for sequencing was peripheral blood. This sequence was found in a man in his forties or fifties with active or convalescent COVID-19.

CDR3 DNA: TGTGCCAGCAGTACACAGGGATCCGCCGGGGAGCTGTTTTTT. This gives the protein CASSTQGSAGELFF. This chain connects TRBV27 to TRBJ2-2; TRBD1 might be the D (6 bases). CDR3 length equals 14 residues. V lost 5 bases and J lost 6, with 13 bases in between. Germline CDR1 reads MNHEY; CDR2 reads SMNVEV (reference sequence).